Below, 10 T cell receptor beta chains from the same sample are listed, as sequenced in a study of blood T cell repertoires in COVID-19. Some clones are missing from TCRdb's copy, which holds only in-frame ones; the method was immunoSEQ multiplex PCR. The sample lists approximately 200,000 clones; approximately 79% were seen once. Sequenced sample: peripheral blood. These receptors all stem from a woman aged 50 to 60 with acute or convalescent COVID-19.

The chain recombines TRBV6-1 with TRBJ2-1, with D unresolved. Trimming stripped 0 bases from V and 0 bases from J, with 12 bases between. Germline assignment: CDR1 MNHNS and CDR2 SASEGT. There are 17 residues in the CDR3. The CDR3 DNA sequence: TGTGCCAGCAGTGAAGCGCGGAGTGGGTTCTCCTACAATGAGCAGTTCTTC. Translating it yields CASSEARSGFSYNEQFF.

The gene calls are TRBV6-5 and TRBJ2-7, with a tentative D call TRBD2 (7 bases). Trimming removed 6 bases from V and 2 bases from J, with 17 bases in between. Germline V lookup: CDR1 MNHEY, CDR2 SVGAGI. The CDR3 consists of 15 residues. The CDR3 DNA follows: TGTGCCAGCAGCTCGGGTAGGGGGGGTGCCTACGAGCAGTACTTC. Protein product: CASSSGRGGAYEQYF.

The rearrangement joins TRBV6-5 to TRBJ1-4; D not resolved. CDR1 and CDR2 (germline): MNHEY, SVGAGI. This CDR3 contains 16 residues. With 0 bases removed from V and 2 bases from J, the gap between germline ends came to 10 bases. The CDR3 here is CASSYSSGITNEKLFF. The CDR3 nucleotides are TGTGCCAGCAGTTACTCGAGCGGGATTACTAATGAAAAACTGTTTTTT.

V gene TRBV3-1 (or the pseudogene TRBV3-2) combines with J gene TRBJ2-2; 7 nucleotides agree with TRBD1. The CDR3 has 15 residues. Germline V CDR1 and CDR2: LGHDT, YNNKEL (reference sequence). V gave up 5 bases and J gave up 4 bases; unmatched junction bases: 7. CDR3 bases: TGTGCCAGCAGCGAACGGGGACAGCCCACCGGGGAGCTGTTTTTT. The encoded protein is CASSERGQPTGELFF.

This clone appeared once. The chain recombines TRBV2 with TRBJ2-2; 8 bases are a match to TRBD2. This CDR3 is 15 amino acids long. V lost 4 bases and J lost 7; bases outside the gene matches: 8. Germline CDR1 SNHLY, CDR2 FYNNEI. CDR3 DNA: TGTGCCAGCAGTGTCGGGAGGGGCGCTAACGGGGAGCTGTTTTTT. Translation: CASSVGRGANGELFF.

The rearrangement joins TRBV3-1 (or the pseudogene TRBV3-2) to TRBJ2-5, with 11 bases fitting TRBD2. V lost 4 bases to trimming and J lost 13 bases; unmatched junction nucleotides: 5. The germline CDR1 and CDR2 sequences are LGHDT and YNNKEL (reference sequence). This CDR3 has 12 residues. The CDR3 spells CASSLSGRVWYF. The CDR3 bases are TGTGCCAGCAGCCTTAGCGGGAGGGTATGGTACTTC.

The rearrangement uses TRBV27 and TRBJ1-2; perhaps TRBD1 as D (6 bases). The germline gives CDR1 MNHEY, CDR2 SMNVEV (reference sequence). With 6 bases removed from V and 4 bases from J, the gap between germline ends came to 12 bases. The CDR3 covers 13 residues. The CDR3 protein is CASRDRESYGYTF. The DNA of the CDR3 is TGTGCCAGCAGGGACAGAGAATCCTATGGCTACACCTTC.

The V and J genes are TRBV5-1 and TRBJ1-4; possible D gene TRBD1, 6 bases. CDR1 and CDR2 (germline): SGHRS, YFSETQ. The CDR3 covers 15 residues. Trimming shortened V by 6 bases and J by 5 bases, and 17 bases separated the two germline ends. CDR3 DNA sequence: TGCGCCAGCACCCTGGGGGCAGGGCGAAATGAAAAACTGTTTTTT. As protein: CASTLGAGRNEKLFF. Full variable domain (outside the CDR3, taken from reference TRBV5-1 and TRBJ1-4): KAGVTQTPRYLIKTRGQQVTLSCSPISGHRSVSWYQQTPGQGLQFLFEYFSETQRNKGNFPGRFSGRQFSNSRSEMNVSTLELGDSALYLCASTLGAGRNEKLFFGSGTQLSVL.

This clone was picked up one time. CDR3 amino acids: CASSLAMRARELFF. CDR3 DNA: TGCGCCAGCAGCTTGGCCATGAGAGCTCGCGAGCTGTTTTTT. The J gene is TRBJ2-2, the V gene TRBV5-1; no definite D call. The V gene's germline CDR1 is SGHRS and CDR2 YFSETQ. Trimming cost V 0 bases and J 11 bases, with 14 bases left between them. The CDR3 extends over 14 amino acids. The full variable domain, its missing parts supplied by reference TRBV5-1 and TRBJ2-2, is KAGVTQTPRYLIKTRGQQVTLSCSPISGHRSVSWYQQTPGQGLQFLFEYFSETQRNKGNFPGRFSGRQFSNSRSEMNVSTLELGDSALYLCASSLAMRARELFFGEGSRLTVL.

The genes are TRBV5-1 and TRBJ1-2; a weak D match, TRBD1 (5 bases). This CDR3 has 14 residues. Trimming took 7 bases from V and 6 from J, leaving 19 bases between them. Germline CDR1 is SGHRS and CDR2 is YFSETQ. The CDR3 nucleotides are TGCGCCAGCCGCAGGGAAGAGAAAATGGATGGCTACACCTTC. It is translated as CASRREEKMDGYTF.